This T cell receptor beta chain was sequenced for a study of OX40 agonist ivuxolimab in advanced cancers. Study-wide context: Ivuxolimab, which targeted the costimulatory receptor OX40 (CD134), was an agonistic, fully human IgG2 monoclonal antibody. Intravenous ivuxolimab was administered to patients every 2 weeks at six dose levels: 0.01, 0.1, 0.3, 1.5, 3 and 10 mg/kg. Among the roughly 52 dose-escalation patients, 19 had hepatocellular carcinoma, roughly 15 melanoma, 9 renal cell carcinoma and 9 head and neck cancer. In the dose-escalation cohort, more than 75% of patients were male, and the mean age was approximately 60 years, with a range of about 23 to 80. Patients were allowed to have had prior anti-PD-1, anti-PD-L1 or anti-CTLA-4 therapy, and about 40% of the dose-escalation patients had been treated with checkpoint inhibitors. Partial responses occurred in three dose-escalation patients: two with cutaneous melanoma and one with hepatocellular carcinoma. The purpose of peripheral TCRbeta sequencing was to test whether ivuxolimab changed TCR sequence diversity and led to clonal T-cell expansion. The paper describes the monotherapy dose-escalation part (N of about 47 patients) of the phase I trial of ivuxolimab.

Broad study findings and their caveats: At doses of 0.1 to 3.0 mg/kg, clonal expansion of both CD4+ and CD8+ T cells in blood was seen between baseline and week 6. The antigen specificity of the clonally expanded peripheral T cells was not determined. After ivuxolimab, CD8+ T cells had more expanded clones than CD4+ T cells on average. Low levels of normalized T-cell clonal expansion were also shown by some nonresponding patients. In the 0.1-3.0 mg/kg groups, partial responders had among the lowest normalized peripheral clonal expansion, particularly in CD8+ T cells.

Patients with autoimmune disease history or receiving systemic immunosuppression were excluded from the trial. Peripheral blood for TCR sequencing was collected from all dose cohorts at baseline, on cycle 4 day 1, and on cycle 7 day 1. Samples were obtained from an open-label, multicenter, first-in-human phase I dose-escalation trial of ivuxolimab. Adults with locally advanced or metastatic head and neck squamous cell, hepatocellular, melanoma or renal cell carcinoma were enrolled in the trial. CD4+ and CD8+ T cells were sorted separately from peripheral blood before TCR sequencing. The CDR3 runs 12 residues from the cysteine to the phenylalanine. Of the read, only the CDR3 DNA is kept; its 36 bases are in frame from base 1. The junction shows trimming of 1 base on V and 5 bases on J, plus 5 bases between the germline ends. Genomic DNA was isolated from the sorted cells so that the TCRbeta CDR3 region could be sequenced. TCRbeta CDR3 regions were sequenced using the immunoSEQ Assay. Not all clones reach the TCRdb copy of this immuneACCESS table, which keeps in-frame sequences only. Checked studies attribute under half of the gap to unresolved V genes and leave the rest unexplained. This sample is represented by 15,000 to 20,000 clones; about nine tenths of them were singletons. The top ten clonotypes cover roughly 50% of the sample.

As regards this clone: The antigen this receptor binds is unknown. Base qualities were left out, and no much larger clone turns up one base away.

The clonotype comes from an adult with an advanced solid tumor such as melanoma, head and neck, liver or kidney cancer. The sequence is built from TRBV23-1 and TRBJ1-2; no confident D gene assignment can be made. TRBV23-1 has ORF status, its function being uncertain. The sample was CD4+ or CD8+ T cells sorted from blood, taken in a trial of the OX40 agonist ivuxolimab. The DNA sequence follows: TGCGCCAGCAGTCAATACAGTTATGGCTACACCTTC. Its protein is CASSQYSYGYTF.